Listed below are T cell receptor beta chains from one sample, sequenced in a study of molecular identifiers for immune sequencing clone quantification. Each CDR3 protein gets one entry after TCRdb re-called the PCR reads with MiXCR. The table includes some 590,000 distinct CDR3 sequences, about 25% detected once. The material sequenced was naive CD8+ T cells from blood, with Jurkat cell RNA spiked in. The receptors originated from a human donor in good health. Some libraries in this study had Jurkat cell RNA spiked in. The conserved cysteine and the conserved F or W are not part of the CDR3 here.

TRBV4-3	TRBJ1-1	ASSQDRSGATEAF
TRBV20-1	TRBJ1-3	SARDPTGGLPGNTIY
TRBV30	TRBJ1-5	AWSGSAGGIDQPQH
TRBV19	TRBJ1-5	ASSILAGENQPQH
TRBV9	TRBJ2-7	ASSPGQEFYEQY
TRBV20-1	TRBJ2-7	SARSLKYEQY
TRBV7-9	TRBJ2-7	ASSLVAGGPHEQY
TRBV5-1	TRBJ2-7	ASSPPGQGISYEQY
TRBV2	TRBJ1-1	ASREGYRDTEAF
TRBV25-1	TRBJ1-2	ASSEYSGGEDGYT
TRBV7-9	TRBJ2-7	ASSPSRDITYEQY
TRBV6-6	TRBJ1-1	ASSYEAGGPEAF
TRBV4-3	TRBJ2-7	ASSQTLAYEQY
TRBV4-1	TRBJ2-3	ASSRGEPDTQY
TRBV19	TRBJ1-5	ASSHPDRGYNQPQH
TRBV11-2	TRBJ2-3	ASSSPNRKVTQY
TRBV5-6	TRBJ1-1	ASSLVGSTEAF
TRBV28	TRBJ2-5	ASRAGEVVRETQY
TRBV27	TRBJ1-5	ASSPGPSPLQPQH
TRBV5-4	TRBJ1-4	ASSSWTEEKLF
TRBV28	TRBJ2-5	ASSSIGTGETQY
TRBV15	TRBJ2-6	ATSSSHGVGANVLT
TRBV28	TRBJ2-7	ASSSIYRGPSYEQY
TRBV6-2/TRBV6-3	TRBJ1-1	ASSYGTGAEAF
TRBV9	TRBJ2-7	ASSSGTGMHEQY
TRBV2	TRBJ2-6	ASSEGVRGPSSGANVLT
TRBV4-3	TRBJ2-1	ASSQDLGAGQTYNEQF
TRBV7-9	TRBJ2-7	ASSTDRDEQY
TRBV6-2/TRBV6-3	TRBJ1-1	ASSPRTGGLNTEAF
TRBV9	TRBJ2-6	ASSGRSGANVLT
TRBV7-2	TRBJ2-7	ASSLAGGGAEEQY
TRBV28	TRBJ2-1	ASSFAGGFRSGEQF
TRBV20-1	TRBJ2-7	SAPPLAGTYGQY
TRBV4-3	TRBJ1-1	ASSQEGTGEFLNTEAF
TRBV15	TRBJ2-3	ATSGWGRSTETQY